A selection of T cell receptor beta chains follows, all from one sample in a study of blood T cell repertoires in COVID-19. The data were produced by immunoSEQ multiplex PCR, yet TCRdb's version contains in-frame clones alone and is incomplete. The sample has around 160,000 clones; around 90% are singletons. Sample: peripheral blood. Receptors were obtained from a man aged 18-30 years with acute or convalescent COVID-19. The CDR3 runs from the conserved cysteine through the conserved F or W. A D gene is named only where the DNA matches it firmly.

j_gene	d_gene	v_gene	CDR3aa	CDR3nt
TRBJ1-4	TRBD1	TRBV28	CASSPRGPNEKLFF	TGTGCCAGCAGTCCCAGGGGGCCTAATGAAAAACTGTTTTTT
TRBJ2-5	TRBD2	TRBV10-1	CASSESRLAGVRGETQYF	TGCGCCAGCAGTGAGTCAAGACTAGCGGGAGTTAGAGGGGAGACCCAGTACTTC
TRBJ2-7	TRBD1	TRBV29-1	CSVKLRDRGLYEQYF	TGCAGCGTTAAACTTAGGGACAGGGGGCTCTACGAGCAGTACTTC
TRBJ2-3	.	TRBV9	CASSVSPGLADTQYF	TGTGCCAGCAGCGTCTCTCCGGGGTTGGCAGATACGCAGTATTTT
TRBJ2-7	TRBD1	TRBV27	CASSPTGVTYEQYF	TGTGCCAGCAGTCCCACAGGGGTTACCTACGAGCAGTACTTC
TRBJ1-1	.	TRBV3-1/TRBV3-2	CASSQLGLGEAFF	TGTGCCAGCAGCCAGCTGGGGCTAGGTGAAGCTTTCTTT
TRBJ1-2	TRBD1	TRBV3-1/TRBV3-2	CASSPGTGSYTF	TGTGCCAGCAGCCCCGGGACAGGGAGCTACACCTTC
TRBJ1-2	.	TRBV6-5	CASRAVPSDGYTF	TGTGCCAGCAGGGCAGTACCGTCCGATGGCTACACCTTC
TRBJ1-1	.	TRBV7-9	CASSLEGGTEAFF	TGTGCCAGCAGCTTAGAGGGGGGGACTGAAGCTTTCTTT
TRBJ1-3	.	TRBV11-3	CASSGTSGNTIYF	TGTGCCAGCAGCGGCACCTCTGGAAACACCATATATTTT
TRBJ2-1	.	TRBV30	CAWSQTTGTLYNEQFF	TGTGCCTGGAGTCAAACGACAGGGACTCTCTACAATGAGCAGTTCTTC
TRBJ1-1	.	TRBV19	CASSINPGGIVAFF	TGTGCCAGTAGTATAAACCCGGGGGGAATTGTAGCTTTCTTT
TRBJ2-1	TRBD1	TRBV24-1	CATSEIYGQGKSSYNEQFF	TGTGCCACCAGTGAGATATACGGACAGGGAAAGAGCTCCTACAATGAGCAGTTCTTC
TRBJ1-5	.	TRBV5-1	CASSFRGDSNQPQHF	TGCGCCAGCAGCTTCCGGGGGGATAGCAATCAGCCCCAGCATTTT
TRBJ2-7	.	TRBV12-3/TRBV12-4	CASNSQGMREQYF	TGTGCCAGCAACAGCCAGGGGATGCGGGAGCAGTACTTC
TRBJ2-1	.	TRBV7-9	CASSFGNSYNEQFF	TGTGCCAGCAGTTTCGGGAACTCCTACAATGAGCAGTTCTTC
TRBJ2-1	TRBD2	TRBV5-4	CASSPLASGTYNEQFF	TGTGCCAGCAGCCCCTTAGCTAGCGGGACCTACAATGAGCAGTTCTTC
TRBJ1-1	.	TRBV10-3	CAISGGVMNTEAFF	TGTGCCATCAGTGGGGGGGTTATGAACACTGAAGCTTTCTTT
TRBJ2-5	TRBD1	TRBV5-4	CASRLASGTGGDTQYF	TGTGCCAGCAGATTAGCCTCCGGGACAGGTGGTGATACCCAGTACTTC
TRBJ1-3	.	TRBV6-2/TRBV6-3	CASSPDRSSGNTIYF	TGTGCCAGCAGCCCCGACAGATCCTCTGGAAACACCATATATTTT